Listed here are 14 T cell receptor beta chains from one sample, sequenced in a study of blood T cell repertoires in COVID-19. The protocol was immunoSEQ multiplex PCR, while the TCRdb copy is restricted to in-frame clones and leaves out a portion. This table has about 140,000 clones, about 89% appearing once. Sequenced material: peripheral blood. All receptors come from a man aged 55 to 70 with active or convalescent COVID-19.

The V call is TRBV5-1, the J call TRBJ2-1; D perhaps matches TRBD2 (6 bases). The CDR3 spans 14 residues. The ends were cut back, 9 bases at V and 3 bases at J, with 16 bases in the middle. CDR1 and CDR2 (germline): SGHRS, YFSETQ. In DNA, the CDR3 is TGCGCCACCAAACGCCCGGGGGTCTACAATGAGCAGTTCTTC. Protein: CATKRPGVYNEQFF.

This clone was recorded once. CDR3 coding DNA: TGTGCCAGTAGTATAATGAGCCCACAGGGGCGGCACACCATATATTTT. Protein product: CASSIMSPQGRHTIYF. The gene calls are TRBV19 and TRBJ1-3, with TRBD1 matching over 7 bases. V gave up 2 bases and J gave up 8 bases; unmatched junction bases: 12. This CDR3 region has 16 residues. Germline loops: CDR1 LNHDA, CDR2 SQIVND (reference sequence).

The chain employs TRBV9 and TRBJ2-5; the D gene is possibly TRBD1 (5 bases). The CDR3 runs to 14 residues. The V and J ends lost 0 bases and 1 base respectively, with 7 bases between them. Looked up from germline, CDR1 is SGDLS and CDR2 is YYNGEE. The CDR3 here is CASSVGQTQETQYF. The DNA of the CDR3 is TGTGCCAGCAGCGTAGGACAGACCCAAGAGACCCAGTACTTC.

This clone was observed at least ten times. The chain uses TRBV7-9 and TRBJ2-5; D is unresolved. V lost 3 bases and J 7 bases, leaving 9 bases between the germline ends. There are 12 residues in the CDR3. Germline loops: CDR1 SEHNR, CDR2 FQNEAQ (reference sequence). This CDR3 is CASSFPRGTQYF. The DNA of the CDR3 is TGTGCCAGCAGCTTCCCACGAGGGACCCAGTACTTC.

This chain joins TRBV9 and TRBJ1-5; 7 nucleotides agree with TRBD1. The germline V gene encodes CDR1 SGDLS and CDR2 YYNGEE. The CDR3 extends over 15 amino acids. With 4 bases clipped from V and 6 bases from J, the junction kept 10 bases outside the gene matches. The CDR3 region is CASSPGGSFGQPQHF. CDR3 in DNA: TGTGCCAGCAGCCCAGGGGGTAGTTTTGGTCAGCCCCAGCATTTT.

The V gene is TRBV24-1, the J gene TRBJ1-1, with 7 bases matching TRBD1. CDR3 size: 12 residues. With 6 bases clipped from V and 9 bases from J, the junction kept 6 bases outside the gene matches. The germline gives CDR1 KGHDR, CDR2 SFDVKD. The CDR3 loop reads CATSQQGTKAFF. CDR3 sequence (DNA): TGTGCCACCAGTCAACAGGGGACCAAAGCTTTCTTT.

The gene calls are TRBV6-5 and TRBJ2-7; tentatively, D is TRBD1 (7 bases). The CDR3 length is 14 residues. CDR1 MNHEY and CDR2 SVGAGI come from the germline V gene. The V end lost 7 bases, the J end lost 5 bases, and 18 bases lay between the germline ends. The CDR3 bases are TGTGCCAGCATCCCGACAGGGAGGCGGGACGAGCAGTACTTC. It is translated as CASIPTGRRDEQYF.

The rearrangement links TRBV6-2 or TRBV6-3 to TRBJ1-1; D is undetermined. The CDR3 contains 15 residues. The germline V gene encodes CDR1 MNHEY and CDR2 SVGEGT. V was shortened by 5 bases and J by 0 bases, with 13 bases between the two germline ends. CDR3 coding DNA: TGTGCCAGCAGTACCCCGAGGGTCCTGAACACTGAAGCTTTCTTT. Translation: CASSTPRVLNTEAFF.

The rearrangement uses TRBV11-2 and TRBJ2-2; TRBD1 agrees at 8 bases. CDR1 is SGHAT, CDR2 FQNNGV, per germline. The trim removed 4 bases at V and 6 bases at J, leaving 7 bases unmatched. The CDR3 runs 15 residues. The CDR3 sequence is CASSSQGGLAGELFF. CDR3 in DNA: TGTGCCAGCAGCTCACAGGGGGGTCTCGCCGGGGAGCTGTTTTTT.

The V and J genes are TRBV6-2 or TRBV6-3 and TRBJ2-5; no firm D call. V lost 2 bases and J lost 5, with 12 bases in between. CDR3 length: 14 residues. The germline CDR1 and CDR2 sequences are MNHEY and SVGEGT. In DNA form, the CDR3 reads TGTGCCAGCAGTTACCCCCCTAGTGTGGAGACCCAGTACTTC. Residues: CASSYPPSVETQYF.

This clone was recorded once. This chain uses TRBV5-4 with TRBJ1-5, with D uncertain. Trimming removed 1 base from V and 1 base from J, with 9 bases in between. CDR3 length: 15 residues. Germline loops: CDR1 SGHNT, CDR2 YYREEE (reference sequence). CDR3: CASSLSPESNQPQHF. DNA of the CDR3: TGTGCCAGCAGCTTGTCACCCGAGAGCAATCAGCCCCAGCATTTT.

This chain links TRBV4-3 with TRBJ2-2; no definite D call. CDR3 size: 14 residues. V was clipped by 4 bases and J by 9 bases, with 15 bases between them. The germline gives CDR1 LGHNA, CDR2 YSLEER. The CDR3 bases are TGCGCCAGCAGCCCTACCGTAGCCCTCCGGGAGCTGTTTTTT. Its translation: CASSPTVALRELFF.

This clone came up a few times. The CDR3 loop is CASSPGQGWEETQYF. The DNA for the CDR3 is TGTGCCAGCTCACCAGGACAGGGGTGGGAAGAGACCCAGTACTTC. V and J are TRBV18 and TRBJ2-5; 9 nucleotides align to TRBD1. V was clipped by 2 bases and J by 3 bases; unmatched bases: 4. The CDR3 runs to 15 residues. Germline V gives CDR1 KGHSH, CDR2 LQKENI.

The V and J genes are TRBV25-1 and TRBJ1-1, with D possibly being TRBD1 (5 bases). Germline lookup yields CDR1 MGHDK and CDR2 SYGVNS. This CDR3 is built from 12 residues. V lost 3 bases and J lost 9, with 11 bases in between. The CDR3 protein is CASSDYGGKAFF. CDR3 coding DNA: TGTGCCAGCAGTGACTACGGGGGGAAAGCTTTCTTT. Variable domain in full (rest from reference TRBV25-1 and TRBJ1-1): EADIYQTPRYLVIGTGKKITLECSQTMGHDKMYWYQQDPGMELHLIHYSYGVNSTEKGDLSSESTVSRIRTEHFPLTLESARPSHTSQYLCASSDYGGKAFFGQGTRLTVV.